Listed here is a single TCR beta chain. Only a few counts were recorded for this clonotype. No antigen is known for it. No quality values exist for individual bases; no much larger clone is one base distant. Donors were a few dozen systemically healthy Caucasian individuals from Russia aged roughly 6 to 90 years. Each donor gave 8 to 10 milliliters of peripheral blood, collected into EDTA-treated Vacutainer tubes. Ficoll-Paque density-gradient centrifugation was used to isolate PBMCs, with at least 6.5 million per sample. Trizol reagent was used to extract total RNA from the PBMCs, yielding at least 5.5 micrograms per sample. Naive CD45RAhigh/CD27high T cell percentages were measured by flow cytometry on a PBMC aliquot from every donor. This entry is derived from a study of blood T cells in healthy people across ages (dated by TCRdb to the mid-2010s). Regarding the complete study: Template switching captured roughly one uniquely barcoded TCR beta cDNA molecule per two T cells in model experiments. The study measured age-related changes in TCR beta repertoire diversity using deep sequencing normalized with unique cDNA molecular identifiers. Four age groups were formed from the donors: young (average around 15 years), middle-aged (approximately 40), aged (62) and long-lived (around 80). Two additional independent replicas of 1 million unique cDNA reads from the same blood draw were analyzed for two donors (one aged 18 to 29 and one aged 80 or older).

Library preparation used 5' RACE. Instrument used: Illumina HiSeq 2500. A second PCR of roughly 7 to 12 cycles was performed with a sample-barcoded 5' primer and a J-beta primer mix. A unique molecular identifier was introduced onto each TCR beta cDNA molecule by a template-switch 5' adaptor carrying 12 random nucleotides. Each sample yielded at least 3 million CDR3-containing paired-end reads. The Mint cDNA synthesis kit, primed by a TRBC-specific oligonucleotide, was used to synthesize first-strand cDNA from all RNA. Following uracil-DNA glycosylase treatment, all cDNA underwent a first 18-cycle PCR with the universal primers M1SS and BC2_uni_R. The paper's processing steps were these. Each sample was normalized by randomly selecting 1 million high-quality reads, each carrying a distinct molecular identifier. Reads sharing molecular identifiers were discarded rather than binned into consensus sequences. CDR3 identification, clonotype clustering and error correction used MiTCR with a Q25 quality threshold and the strictest error-elimination algorithm. Lower-bound total TCR beta diversity was estimated with a nonparametric unseen species model using Euler transformation. The public reads were run again by TCRdb, first through fastp at Q25 and then through MiXCR, and only productive beta chains were kept. Rows merge per CDR3 protein into single entries with the most common DNA and genes. These V and J calls are TCRdb output, not the study's own analysis. This sample gives 1 million or so distinct CDR3 sequences in total; around 27% of them show up just once. The ten largest clonotypes hold 0.75% of the sample.

Relative to germline, V is 6 bases shorter and J is 5 bases shorter, with 13 bases between their ends. The germline V gene provides CDR1 MNHNS and CDR2 SASEGT. The CDR3 contains 13 residues, cysteine and phenylalanine counted. CDR3 DNA is the only sequence kept; it has 39 bases, read in frame from the first base. The study at large found these results: Compared with the aged group, more naive CD4+ T cells, fewer expanded clones and increased TCR diversity were shown by the long-lived group, suggesting age selection. Conclusive comparison of naive and antigen-experienced compartments was prevented by the profiling of bulk unsorted PBMCs. There was a strong correlation between observed TCR beta diversity and the percentage of naive T cells measured by flow cytometry. As age increased, observed TCR beta diversity per million T cells dropped in a roughly linear way, and a significant reduction was already evident by age about 40. Estimates of total diversity based on one million sequenced T cells were regarded as lower bounds and as underestimates. Donor CMV infection status was unknown, potentially confounding age-related changes in expanded clonotypes.

In addition, the sample was reused for a study of T cells of mothers and their children. Drawing on the second study: Donors were nine systemically healthy Caucasian individuals: three mothers and their six children. cDNA synthesis used all of the extracted RNA, with around 1.5 ug of RNA in each 15 ul reaction. In the second PCR, the M1S primer introduced both the sample barcodes and 2-4 random nucleotides. Over 8 million TCR beta CDR3 reads were obtained for each mother, and approximately 3 million reads were obtained for each child. Thymic selection similarly shapes TCR recombination output in related and unrelated pairs, with minor effect from inherited differences. Normalized repertoire overlap was always found to be slightly, but never significantly, higher in related mother-child pairs than in unrelated mother-child pairs. With a sensitivity of around 97 clones per million clonotypes, no persistent microchimeric T cell clones were detected. In the study, deep NGS was used to compare the TCR beta repertoires of mothers and children, and features distinguishing related mother-child pairs from unrelated individuals were sought. The mean age was roughly 40 +/- 4 years for the mothers and about 10 +/- 4 years for the children. Libraries were sequenced on Illumina HiSeq 2000 with 100+100 nt paired-end reads after adapter ligation with NEBNext reagents. To prevent cross-contamination, the mother and child libraries were prepared a month apart and were sequenced in separate runs. Between roughly 500,000 and 2,100,000 distinct TCR beta clonotypes were identified per donor. Naive TCR beta clonotypes were estimated from low-frequency clonotypes matched to each donor's FACS-determined naive share, without sorting.

The sequenced sample was blood. The sequence is built from TRBV6-1 and TRBJ1-2; no D gene can be assigned with confidence. The clonotype originates from a girl aged 2-10 years in good health. At the DNA level, the sequence is TGTGCCAGCAGCAACTGGGCAGTTTATGGCTACACCTTC. Its coded protein is CASSNWAVYGYTF.